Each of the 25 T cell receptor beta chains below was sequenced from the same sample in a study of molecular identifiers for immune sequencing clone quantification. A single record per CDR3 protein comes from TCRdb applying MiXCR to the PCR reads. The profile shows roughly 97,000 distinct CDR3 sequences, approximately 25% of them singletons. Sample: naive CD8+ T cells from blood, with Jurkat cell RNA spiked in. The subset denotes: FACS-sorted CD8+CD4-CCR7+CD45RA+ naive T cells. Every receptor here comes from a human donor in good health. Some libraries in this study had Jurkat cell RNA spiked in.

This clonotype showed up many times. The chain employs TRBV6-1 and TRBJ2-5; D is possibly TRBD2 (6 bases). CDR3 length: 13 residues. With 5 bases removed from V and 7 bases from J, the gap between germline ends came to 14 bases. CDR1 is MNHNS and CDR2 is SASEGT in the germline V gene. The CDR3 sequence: CASSLDYPRTQYF. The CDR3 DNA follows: TGTGCCAGCAGTCTGGACTACCCCAGGACCCAGTACTTC.

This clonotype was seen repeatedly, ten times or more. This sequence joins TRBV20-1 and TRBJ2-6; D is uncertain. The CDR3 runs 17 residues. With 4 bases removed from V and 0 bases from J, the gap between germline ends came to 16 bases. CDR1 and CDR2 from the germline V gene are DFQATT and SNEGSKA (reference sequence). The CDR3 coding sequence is TGCAGTGCTAAGTTGTCCCCGGGTAACTCTGGGGCCAACGTCCTGACTTTC. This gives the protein CSAKLSPGNSGANVLTF.

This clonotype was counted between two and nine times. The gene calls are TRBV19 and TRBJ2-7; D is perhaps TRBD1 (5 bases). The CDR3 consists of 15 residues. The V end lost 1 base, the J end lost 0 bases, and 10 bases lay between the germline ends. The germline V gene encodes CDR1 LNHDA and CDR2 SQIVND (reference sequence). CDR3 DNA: TGTGCCAGTAGTATAGGGGCAGGGTTCTCCTACGAGCAGTACTTC. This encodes CASSIGAGFSYEQYF.

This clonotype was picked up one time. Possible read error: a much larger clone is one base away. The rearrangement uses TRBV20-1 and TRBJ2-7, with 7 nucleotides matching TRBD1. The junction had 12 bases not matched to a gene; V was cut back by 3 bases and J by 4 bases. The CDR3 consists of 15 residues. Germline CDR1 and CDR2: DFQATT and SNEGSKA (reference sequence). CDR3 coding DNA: TGCAGTGCTAGTGAGGTAGGGGGCGACGTTTACGAGCAGTACTTC. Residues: CSASEVGGDVYEQYF.

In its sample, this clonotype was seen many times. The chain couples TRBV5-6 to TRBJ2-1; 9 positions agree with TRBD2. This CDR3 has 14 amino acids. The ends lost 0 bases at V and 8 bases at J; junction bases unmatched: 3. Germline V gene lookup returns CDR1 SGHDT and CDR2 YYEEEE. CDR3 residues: CASSLVSGSDEQFF. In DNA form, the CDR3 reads TGTGCCAGCAGCTTGGTTAGCGGGAGCGATGAGCAGTTCTTC.

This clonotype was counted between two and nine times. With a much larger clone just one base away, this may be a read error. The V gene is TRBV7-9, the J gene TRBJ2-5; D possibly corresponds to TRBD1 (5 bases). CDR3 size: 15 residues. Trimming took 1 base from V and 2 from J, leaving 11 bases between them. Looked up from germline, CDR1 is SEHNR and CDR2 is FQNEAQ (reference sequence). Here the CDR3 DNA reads TGTGCCAGCAGCTTAGTCGGTGACAGTCAAGAGACCCAGTACTTC. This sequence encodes CASSLVGDSQETQYF.

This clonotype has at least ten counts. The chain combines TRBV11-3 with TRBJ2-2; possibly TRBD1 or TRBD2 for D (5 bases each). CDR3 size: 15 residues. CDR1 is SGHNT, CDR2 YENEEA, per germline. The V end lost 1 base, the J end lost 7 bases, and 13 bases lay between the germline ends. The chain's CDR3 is CASSLGFREYGELFF. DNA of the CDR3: TGTGCCAGCAGCTTAGGATTCAGGGAGTACGGGGAGCTGTTTTTT.

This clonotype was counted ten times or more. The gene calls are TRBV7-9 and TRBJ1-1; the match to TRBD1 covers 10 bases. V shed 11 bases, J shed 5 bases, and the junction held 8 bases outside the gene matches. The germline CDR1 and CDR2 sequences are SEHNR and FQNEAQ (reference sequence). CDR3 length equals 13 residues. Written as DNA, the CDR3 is TGTGCCTCCGGGACAGGGGAGGATACTGAAGCTTTCTTT. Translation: CASGTGEDTEAFF. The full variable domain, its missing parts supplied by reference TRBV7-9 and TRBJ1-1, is DTGVSQNPRHKITKRGQNVTFRCDPISEHNRLYWYRQTLGQGPEFLTYFQNEAQLEKSRLLSDRFSAERPKGSFSTLEIQRTEQGDSAMYLCASGTGEDTEAFFGQGTRLTVV.

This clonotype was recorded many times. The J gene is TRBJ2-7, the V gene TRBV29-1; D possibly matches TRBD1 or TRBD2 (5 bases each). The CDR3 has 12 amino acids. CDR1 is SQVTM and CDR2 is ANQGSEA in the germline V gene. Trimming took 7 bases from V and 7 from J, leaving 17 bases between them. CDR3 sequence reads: CSAGDRYVEQYF. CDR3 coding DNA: TGCAGCGCTGGGGACCGGTACGTGGAGCAGTACTTC.

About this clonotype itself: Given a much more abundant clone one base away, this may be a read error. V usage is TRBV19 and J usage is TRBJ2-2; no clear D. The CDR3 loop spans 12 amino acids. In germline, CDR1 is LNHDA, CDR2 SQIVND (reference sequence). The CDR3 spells CASGIVAGELFF. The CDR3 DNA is TGTGCCAGTGGTATAGTTGCCGGGGAGCTGTTTTTT.

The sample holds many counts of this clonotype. CDR3: CASSGTDTSTDTQYF. The CDR3 DNA sequence: TGTGCCAGCAGCGGAACAGATACTAGCACAGATACGCAGTATTTT. V and J are TRBV9 and TRBJ2-3; D call uncertain. This CDR3 has 15 amino acids. V lost 3 bases to trimming and J lost 0 bases, with 11 bases between them. The germline CDR1 and CDR2 sequences are SGDLS and YYNGEE.

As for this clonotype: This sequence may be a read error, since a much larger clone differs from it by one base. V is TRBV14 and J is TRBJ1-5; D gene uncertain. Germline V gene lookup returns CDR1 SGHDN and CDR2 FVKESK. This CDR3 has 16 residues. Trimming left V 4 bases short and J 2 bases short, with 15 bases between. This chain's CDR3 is CASSPRAVERNQPQHF. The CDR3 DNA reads TGTGCCAGCAGCCCAAGGGCCGTCGAGCGCAATCAGCCCCAGCATTTT.

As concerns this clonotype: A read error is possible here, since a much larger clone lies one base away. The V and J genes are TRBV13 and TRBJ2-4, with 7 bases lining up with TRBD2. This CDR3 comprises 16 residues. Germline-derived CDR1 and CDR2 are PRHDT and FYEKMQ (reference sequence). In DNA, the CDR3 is TGTGCCAGCGGCTTAGAGCTCGGGGGGGCCAAAAACATTCAGTACTTC. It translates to CASGLELGGAKNIQYF.

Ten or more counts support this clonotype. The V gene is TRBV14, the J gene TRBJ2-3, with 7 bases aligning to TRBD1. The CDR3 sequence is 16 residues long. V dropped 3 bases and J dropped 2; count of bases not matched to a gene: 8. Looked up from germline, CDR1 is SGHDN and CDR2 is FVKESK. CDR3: CASSQATGHVTDTQYF. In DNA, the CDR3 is TGTGCCAGCAGCCAGGCGACAGGGCATGTCACAGATACGCAGTATTTT.

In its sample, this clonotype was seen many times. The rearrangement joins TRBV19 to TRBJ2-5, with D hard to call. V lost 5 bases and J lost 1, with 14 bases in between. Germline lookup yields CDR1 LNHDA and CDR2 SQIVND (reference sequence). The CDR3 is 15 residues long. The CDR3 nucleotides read TGTGCCAGTAGTGCCCGGAAACTAAGCCAAGAGACCCAGTACTTC. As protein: CASSARKLSQETQYF.

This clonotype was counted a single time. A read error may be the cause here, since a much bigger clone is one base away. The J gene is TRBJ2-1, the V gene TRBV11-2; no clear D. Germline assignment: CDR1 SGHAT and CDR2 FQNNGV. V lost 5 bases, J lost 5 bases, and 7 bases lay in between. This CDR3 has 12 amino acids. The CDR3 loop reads CASSVAHNEQFF. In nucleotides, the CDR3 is TGTGCCAGCAGCGTCGCGCACAATGAGCAGTTCTTC.

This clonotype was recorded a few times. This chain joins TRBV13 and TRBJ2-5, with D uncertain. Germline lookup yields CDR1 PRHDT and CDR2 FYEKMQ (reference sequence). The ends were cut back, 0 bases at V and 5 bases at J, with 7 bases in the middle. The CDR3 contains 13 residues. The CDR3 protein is CASSLGIGETQYF. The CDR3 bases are TGTGCCAGCAGCTTAGGGATTGGGGAGACCCAGTACTTC.

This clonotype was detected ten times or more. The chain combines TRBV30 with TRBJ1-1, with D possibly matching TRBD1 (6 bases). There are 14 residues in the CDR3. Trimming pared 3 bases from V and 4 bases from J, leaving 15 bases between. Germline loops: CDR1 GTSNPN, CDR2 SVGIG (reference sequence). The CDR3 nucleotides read TGTGCCTGGAGACCTCAGGGGTGGGGCACTGAAGCTTTCTTT. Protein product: CAWRPQGWGTEAFF. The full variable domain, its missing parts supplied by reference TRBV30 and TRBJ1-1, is SQTIHQWPATLVQPVGSPLSLECTVEGTSNPNLYWYRQAAGRGLQLLFYSVGIGQISSEVPQNLSASRPQDRQFILSSKKLLLSDSGFYLCAWRPQGWGTEAFFGQGTRLTVV.

The CDR3: CATSDLGGAYNEQFF. The DNA for the CDR3 is TGTGCCACCAGTGATTTAGGGGGGGCCTACAATGAGCAGTTCTTC. This rearrangement joins TRBV24-1 to TRBJ2-1; D is possibly TRBD2 (7 bases). V was clipped by 1 base and J by 2 bases, with 8 bases between them. In germline, CDR1 is KGHDR, CDR2 SFDVKD. The CDR3 contains 15 residues.

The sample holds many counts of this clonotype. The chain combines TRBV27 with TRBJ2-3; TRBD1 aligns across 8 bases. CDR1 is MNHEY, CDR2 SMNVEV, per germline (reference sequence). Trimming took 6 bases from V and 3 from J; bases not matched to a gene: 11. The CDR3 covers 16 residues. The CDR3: CASSRTGLSFTDTQYF. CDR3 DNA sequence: TGTGCCAGCAGCCGGACAGGGTTGAGCTTTACAGATACGCAGTATTTT.

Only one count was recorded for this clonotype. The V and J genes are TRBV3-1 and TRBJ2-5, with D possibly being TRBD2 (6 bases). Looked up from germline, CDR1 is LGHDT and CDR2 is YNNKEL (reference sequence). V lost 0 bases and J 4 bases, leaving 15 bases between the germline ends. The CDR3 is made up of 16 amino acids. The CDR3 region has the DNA TGTGCCAGCAGCCAAGACCCGGCTAGCGTTGGAGAGACCCAGTACTTC. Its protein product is CASSQDPASVGETQYF.

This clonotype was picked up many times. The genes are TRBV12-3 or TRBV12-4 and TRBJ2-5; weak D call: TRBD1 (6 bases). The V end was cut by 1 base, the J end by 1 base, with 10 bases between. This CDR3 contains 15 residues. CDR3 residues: CASSLVRGSQETQYF. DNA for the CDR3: TGTGCCAGCAGTTTAGTCAGGGGATCCCAAGAGACCCAGTACTTC.

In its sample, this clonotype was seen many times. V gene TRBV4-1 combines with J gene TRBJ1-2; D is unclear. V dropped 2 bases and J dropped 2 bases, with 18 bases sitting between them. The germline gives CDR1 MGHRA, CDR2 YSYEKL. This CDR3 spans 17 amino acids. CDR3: CASSQLPGPRPNYGYTF. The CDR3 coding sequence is TGCGCCAGCAGCCAACTACCGGGCCCTCGGCCCAACTATGGCTACACCTTC.

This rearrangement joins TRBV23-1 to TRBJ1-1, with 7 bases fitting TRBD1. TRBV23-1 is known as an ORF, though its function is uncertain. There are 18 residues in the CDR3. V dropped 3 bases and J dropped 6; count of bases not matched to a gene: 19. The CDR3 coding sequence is TGCGCCAGCAGTCACCTCAGAAAGGGGGCATCTTTGGGCCCTGAAGCTTTCTTT. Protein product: CASSHLRKGASLGPEAFF.

CDR3 amino acids: CASSLIGGENSPLHF. The CDR3 coding sequence is TGTGCCAGCAGCTTAATCGGGGGGGAAAATTCACCCCTCCACTTT. The J gene is TRBJ1-6, the V gene TRBV7-9; D might be TRBD1 (5 bases). Trimming stripped 2 bases from V and 7 bases from J, with 12 bases between. CDR1 and CDR2 from the germline V gene are SEHNR and FQNEAQ (reference sequence). The CDR3 has 15 amino acids.